The 31 T cell receptor beta chains below were found in one sample sequenced in a study of T cell changes during pregnancy in multiple sclerosis. This table comes from immunoSEQ multiplex PCR, and its TCRdb copy is limited to in-frame clones, with some not included. The sample contains tens of thousands of clones, 90% to 95% of which appear only once. Sequencing was performed on peripheral blood, taken in the second trimester of pregnancy. The receptors were gathered from a female donor with multiple sclerosis, enrolled in a pregnancy study.

This chain connects TRBV7-6 to TRBJ2-6; D gene unclear. Trimming took off 4 bases at V and 0 bases at J, with 7 bases between the two ends. The CDR3 runs to 15 residues. In germline, CDR1 is SGHVS, CDR2 FNYEAQ. This chain's CDR3 is CASSSRSSGANVLTF. The CDR3 DNA reads TGTGCCAGCAGCTCACGCAGCTCTGGGGCCAACGTCCTGACTTTC. The complete variable domain, with remaining parts taken from reference TRBV7-6 and TRBJ2-6, reads GAGVSQSPRYKVTKRGQDVALRCDPISGHVSLYWYRQALGQGPEFLTYFNYEAQQDKSGLPNDRFSAERPEGSISTLTIQRTEQRDSAMYRCASSSRSSGANVLTFGAGSRLTVL.

This sequence joins TRBV4-1 and TRBJ1-4; TRBD1 is a possible D gene (5 bases). The CDR3 consists of 17 residues. Germline V lookup: CDR1 MGHRA, CDR2 YSYEKL. Trimming shortened V by 1 base and J by 5 bases, and 17 bases separated the two germline ends. CDR3 region: CASSQAFRQGKNEKLFF. The CDR3 DNA reads TGCGCCAGCAGCCAAGCGTTTCGGCAGGGCAAGAATGAAAAACTGTTTTTT.

This chain links TRBV7-9 with TRBJ1-2; perhaps TRBD1 as D (5 bases). Looked up from germline, CDR1 is SEHNR and CDR2 is FQNEAQ (reference sequence). V dropped 5 bases and J dropped 4 bases, with 17 bases sitting between them. CDR3 size: 15 residues. The DNA of the CDR3 is TGTGCCAGCAGCGCTCCGGGACTGGGGACCTATGGCTACACCTTC. This encodes CASSAPGLGTYGYTF. The full variable domain, completed using reference TRBV7-9 and TRBJ1-2, is DTGVSQNPRHKITKRGQNVTFRCDPISEHNRLYWYRQTLGQGPEFLTYFQNEAQLEKSRLLSDRFSAERPKGSFSTLEIQRTEQGDSAMYLCASSAPGLGTYGYTFGSGTRLTVV.

The rearrangement uses TRBV9 and TRBJ2-1; TRBD2 aligns across 13 bases. Germline CDR1 and CDR2: SGDLS and YYNGEE. The CDR3 sequence is 15 residues long. The ends lost 3 bases at V and 6 bases at J; junction bases unmatched: 3. In DNA, the CDR3 is TGTGCCAGCAGCGGAGGGACTAGCGGGGTCAATGAGCAGTTCTTC. Translated, it gives CASSGGTSGVNEQFF.

This clone was counted once. This sequence joins TRBV10-3 and TRBJ1-2, with no clear D. The CDR3 runs to 15 residues. The ends were cut back, 0 bases at V and 4 bases at J, with 12 bases in the middle. The germline V gene encodes CDR1 ENHRY and CDR2 SYGVKD. CDR3 sequence (DNA): TGTGCCATCAGTGAGTCGAAGCTCCTGCCCTATGGCTACACCTTC. Protein product: CAISESKLLPYGYTF.

This chain connects TRBV7-8 to TRBJ1-1; tentatively, D is TRBD1 (6 bases). CDR3 length: 16 residues. Germline V gives CDR1 SGHVS, CDR2 FQNEAQ. With 5 bases removed from V and 0 bases from J, the gap between germline ends came to 16 bases. CDR3 DNA: TGTGCCAGCAGCCCCGGCGAGAGGACAGTGAACACTGAAGCTTTCTTT. The encoded protein is CASSPGERTVNTEAFF.

V and J are TRBV5-8 and TRBJ1-4; TRBD1 is a possible D gene (5 bases). Trimming stripped 2 bases from V and 0 bases from J, with 20 bases between. The CDR3 covers 19 residues. Germline CDR1 and CDR2: SGHTS and YDEGEE. The CDR3 loop reads CASSFTVGTEGATNEKLFF. CDR3 sequence (DNA): TGTGCCAGCAGCTTCACCGTCGGGACTGAGGGAGCAACTAATGAAAAACTGTTTTTT.

For the CDR3, the DNA is TGTGCCAGCAGCACAGGGAACTATGGCTACACCTTC. Its protein is CASSTGNYGYTF. V gene TRBV2 combines with J gene TRBJ1-2; D perhaps matches TRBD1 (6 bases). Germline CDR1 reads SNHLY; CDR2 reads FYNNEI. V lost 6 bases, J lost 2 bases, and 7 bases lay in between. The CDR3 contains 12 residues.

The rearrangement uses TRBV9 and TRBJ2-2; D is possibly TRBD1 (5 bases). The CDR3 runs 19 residues. V was cut by 1 base and J by 2 bases, with 21 bases left in between. Germline V lookup: CDR1 SGDLS, CDR2 YYNGEE. The CDR3: CASSVKGHRPQHNTGELFF. Here the CDR3 DNA reads TGTGCCAGCAGCGTAAAGGGGCACCGACCACAACATAACACCGGGGAGCTGTTTTTT.

V gene TRBV19 combines with J gene TRBJ2-3; 7 bases align to TRBD2. The V gene end was trimmed by 3 bases and the J gene end by 2 bases; junction bases not matched to a gene: 5. The CDR3 has 15 amino acids. Germline V gives CDR1 LNHDA, CDR2 SQIVND (reference sequence). This CDR3 is CASSISRGFTDTQYF. CDR3 sequence (DNA): TGTGCCAGTAGTATTTCGCGGGGGTTCACAGATACGCAGTATTTT. Together with reference TRBV19 and TRBJ2-3, the CDR3 gives the full variable domain: DGGITQSPKYLFRKEGQNVTLSCEQNLNHDAMYWYRQDPGQGLRLIYYSQIVNDFQKGDIAEGYSVSREKKESFPLTVTSAQKNPTAFYLCASSISRGFTDTQYFGPGTRLTVL.

The chain links TRBV4-1 to TRBJ1-2; D not certain. Germline CDR1 MGHRA, CDR2 YSYEKL. Trimming removed 3 bases at V and 2 bases at J, with 7 bases between. The CDR3 covers 13 residues. CDR3 sequence (DNA): TGCGCCAGCAGCCAGTCCCAGAACTATGGCTACACCTTC. Translated: CASSQSQNYGYTF.

The rearrangement links TRBV13 to TRBJ2-5; 12 bases are shared with TRBD2. The CDR3 has 14 residues. Germline assignment: CDR1 PRHDT and CDR2 FYEKMQ (reference sequence). After removal of 8 bases from V and 3 bases from J, the junction contained 4 bases not matched to a gene. The CDR3 DNA sequence: TGTGCCAGCTTTTCTAGCGGGGGGGAAGAGACCCAGTACTTC. The encoded protein is CASFSSGGEETQYF.

The J gene is TRBJ1-1, the V gene TRBV5-4; D gene uncertain. The CDR3 is 13 residues long. In germline, CDR1 is SGHNT, CDR2 YYREEE (reference sequence). The V end lost 4 bases, the J end lost 2 bases, and 9 bases lay between the germline ends. The CDR3 reads CASSGRENTEAFF. Written as DNA, the CDR3 is TGTGCCAGCAGCGGACGGGAAAACACTGAAGCTTTCTTT. The complete variable domain, with remaining parts taken from reference TRBV5-4 and TRBJ1-1, reads ETGVTQSPTHLIKTRGQQVTLRCSSQSGHNTVSWYQQALGQGPQFIFQYYREEENGRGNFPPRFSGLQFPNYSSELNVNALELDDSALYLCASSGRENTEAFFGQGTRLTVV.

The sample holds one count of this clone. The chain combines TRBV5-4 with TRBJ1-1; D not certain. The germline V gene encodes CDR1 SGHNT and CDR2 YYREEE (reference sequence). The CDR3 totals 14 residues. Trimming pared 1 base from V and 0 bases from J, leaving 7 bases between. This CDR3 reads CASSLRGMNTEAFF. The CDR3 bases are TGTGCCAGCAGCTTGAGAGGGATGAACACTGAAGCTTTCTTT.

This chain connects TRBV9 to TRBJ1-2, with TRBD1 as a possible D gene (5 bases). The V end was cut by 0 bases, the J end by 6 bases, with 21 bases between. Germline CDR1 SGDLS, CDR2 YYNGEE. There are 17 residues in the CDR3. CDR3 in DNA: TGTGCCAGCAGCGTAGCTACATGGGGGGGTGAGGGCGATGGCTACACCTTC. This translates into CASSVATWGGEGDGYTF.

The rearrangement uses TRBV4-1 and TRBJ1-2; D remains ambiguous. Trimming removed 0 bases at V and 8 bases at J, with 16 bases between. Germline loops: CDR1 MGHRA, CDR2 YSYEKL. The CDR3 is 15 amino acids. DNA for the CDR3: TGCGCCAGCAGCCAAGAGGCGGTAGGGAGTCTGGGCTACACCTTC. Its protein is CASSQEAVGSLGYTF.

This clone was seen ten or more times. The chain employs TRBV6-4 and TRBJ2-3, with 10 nucleotides matching TRBD1. The germline gives CDR1 MRHNA, CDR2 SNTAGT. V was pared by 2 bases and J by 1 base, with 0 bases of the junction left unmatched. The CDR3 loop spans 15 amino acids. The chain's CDR3 is CASSDGTGGTDTQYF. CDR3 nucleotide sequence: TGTGCCAGCAGTGACGGGACAGGGGGCACAGATACGCAGTATTTT.

In the case of this clone: An end of the junction differs from the germline gene, which may be a read error. The J gene is TRBJ2-1, the V gene TRBV7-7; D gene ambiguous. Germline V gives CDR1 SSHAT, CDR2 FNYEAQ (reference sequence). The CDR3 has 15 amino acids. The CDR3 reads CASSSGSDPHNEQFF. CDR3 nucleotides: TGTGCTAGCAGCAGTGGTTCAGATCCCCACAATGAGCAGTTCTTC.

The chain links TRBV5-5 to TRBJ2-7; TRBD1 aligns across 10 bases. CDR1 is SGHKS and CDR2 is YYEKEE in the germline V gene (reference sequence). The CDR3 spans 17 residues. The V segment lost 6 bases and the J segment 6 bases; nucleotides outside the gene matches: 18. CDR3 DNA: TGTGCCAGCATCAAGACCTATGCTGTTGGGACAGGGGTCGAGCAGTACTTC. Translated, it gives CASIKTYAVGTGVEQYF.

V usage is TRBV11-1 and J usage is TRBJ2-2, with a tentative D call TRBD2 (6 bases). The CDR3 runs to 17 residues. Germline CDR1 and CDR2: SGHAT and FQDESV (reference sequence). Trimming stripped 4 bases from V and 6 bases from J, with 21 bases between. The CDR3, as DNA: TGTGCCAGCAGCTCCGACCGCCTCGGGGGTCAAGCCGGGGAGCTGTTTTTT. Protein sequence: CASSSDRLGGQAGELFF.

CDR3: CASSLKDYTQYF. The CDR3 DNA is TGTGCCAGCAGCCTAAAGGACTATACGCAGTATTTT. The chain carries TRBV7-9 and TRBJ2-3, with D maybe TRBD2 (5 bases). Deletions cut 5 bases from V and 7 bases from J, with 10 bases between. This CDR3 region has 12 residues. Germline CDR1 is SEHNR and CDR2 is FQNEAQ (reference sequence).

The chain couples TRBV6-5 to TRBJ1-1; 9 positions agree with TRBD1. The CDR3 is made up of 16 amino acids. Germline values: CDR1 MNHEY, CDR2 SVGAGI. Losses at the gene ends were 0 bases for V and 6 bases for J; bases not matched to a gene: 8. In DNA, the CDR3 is TGTGCCAGCAGTTACTCTCCGGGACAGGGATTTGCTGAAGCTTTCTTT. This gives the protein CASSYSPGQGFAEAFF.

The chain uses TRBV11-2 and TRBJ2-7; possible D gene TRBD1, 6 bases. Looked up from germline, CDR1 is SGHAT and CDR2 is FQNNGV. V dropped 4 bases and J dropped 3 bases, with 10 bases sitting between them. CDR3 length equals 13 residues. The CDR3 is CASSSTGYYEQYF. The CDR3 nucleotides are TGTGCCAGCAGCTCGACAGGCTACTACGAGCAGTACTTC.

The rearrangement joins TRBV27 to TRBJ2-3; possible D gene TRBD1, 6 bases. V was pared by 3 bases and J by 2 bases, with 12 bases between. Germline values: CDR1 MNHEY, CDR2 SMNVEV (reference sequence). The CDR3 consists of 15 residues. CDR3 bases: TGTGCCAGCAGTTTTCCAGGGGAAGACACAGATACGCAGTATTTT. It encodes CASSFPGEDTDTQYF.

The rearrangement links TRBV5-1 to TRBJ2-5, with 8 bases identical to TRBD2. This CDR3 is 16 amino acids long. CDR1 SGHRS and CDR2 YFSETQ come from the germline V gene. The trim removed 0 bases at V and 1 base at J, leaving 5 bases unmatched. The CDR3 DNA is TGCGCCAGCAGCTTGGGCCAGCGGGGGTCCCAAGAGACCCAGTACTTC. Translation gives CASSLGQRGSQETQYF. Full variable domain (remainder filled in from reference TRBV5-1 and TRBJ2-5): KAGVTQTPRYLIKTRGQQVTLSCSPISGHRSVSWYQQTPGQGLQFLFEYFSETQRNKGNFPGRFSGRQFSNSRSEMNVSTLELGDSALYLCASSLGQRGSQETQYFGPGTRLLVL.

The V gene is TRBV20-1, the J gene TRBJ2-3; D remains ambiguous. Germline V gene lookup returns CDR1 DFQATT and CDR2 SNEGSKA (reference sequence). V was cut by 6 bases and J by 5 bases, with 9 bases left in between. This CDR3 region has 11 residues. CDR3 nucleotide sequence: TGCAGTGCCCTTCGCGTAGATACGCAGTATTTT. Its protein is CSALRVDTQYF.

The gene calls are TRBV19 and TRBJ2-5; weak D call: TRBD2 (6 bases). Deletions cut 5 bases from V and 5 bases from J, with 21 bases between. Germline CDR1 reads LNHDA; CDR2 reads SQIVND (reference sequence). The CDR3 has 16 residues. The CDR3 region has the DNA TGTGCCAGTAGTGCAAATTTGGGTGGGACTTCGGAGACCCAGTACTTC. It specifies CASSANLGGTSETQYF.

The rearrangement joins TRBV5-1 to TRBJ1-6, with D hard to call. With 0 bases removed from V and 3 bases from J, the gap between germline ends came to 7 bases. Germline values: CDR1 SGHRS, CDR2 YFSETQ. The CDR3 loop spans 15 amino acids. In nucleotides, the CDR3 is TGCGCCAGCAGCTTGGGACAAAACTATAATTCACCCCTCCACTTT. It yields the protein CASSLGQNYNSPLHF.

The genes are TRBV9 and TRBJ2-5; 8 positions match TRBD1. Germline V gene data show CDR1 as SGDLS and CDR2 as YYNGEE. Trimming took 3 bases from V and 5 from J; bases not matched to a gene: 6. The CDR3 spans 14 residues. This CDR3 is CASSGGQAGETQYF. In DNA form, the CDR3 reads TGTGCCAGCAGCGGGGGACAGGCAGGGGAGACCCAGTACTTC.

The chain links TRBV5-1 to TRBJ2-7, with TRBD2 matching 7 bases. Germline trimming cut 0 bases from V and 1 base from J; bases unmatched to any gene: 4. Germline V CDR1 and CDR2: SGHRS, YFSETQ. The length of the CDR3 is 15 residues. The CDR3: CASSLEPSGSYEQYF. DNA for the CDR3: TGCGCCAGCAGCTTGGAACCTAGCGGTTCCTACGAGCAGTACTTC.

The chain recombines TRBV19 with TRBJ1-2, with 7 bases matching TRBD1. The CDR3 runs to 13 residues. V was clipped by 4 bases and J by 4 bases; unmatched bases: 3. The V gene's germline CDR1 is LNHDA and CDR2 SQIVND (reference sequence). The DNA of the CDR3 is TGTGCCAGTAGTACCCGGGACAGCTATGGCTACACCTTC. As protein: CASSTRDSYGYTF.